This TCR beta chain was identified during a study of blood T cell repertoires in COVID-19. The wider study: Researchers got acute and convalescent COVID-19 samples from the United States, Italy and Spain. In each case, the material was cDNA or gDNA derived from T cells, B-cell-depleted T cells, or PBMCs.

The CDR3 totals 15 residues. Germline CDR1 reads MDHEN; CDR2 reads SYDVKM. V was shortened by 7 bases and J by 7 bases, with 20 bases between the two germline ends. In the study's own analysis: How many nucleated cells were present was estimated from reference gene primer amplification. Sequencing was performed with immunoSEQ multiplex PCR; in TCRdb, only in-frame clones are kept and a portion is missing. From that table come the V and J calls and clone size; the DNA was used to work out D and trimming. This table has 150,000 to 200,000 clones, approximately 86% appearing once. The chain combines TRBV28 with TRBJ1-5, with D tentatively TRBD1 (5 bases). This TCR was recovered from a man aged 55 to 70 with acute or convalescent COVID-19. The sequencing input was peripheral blood. CDR3 DNA: TGTGCCAGCACCACCCCCGGGGGGGTCGGGCAGCCCCAGCATTTT. Residues: CASTTPGGVGQPQHF.